The T cell receptor (beta chain) described here comes from a study of cytomegalovirus exposure and HLA in healthy donors. Study conclusions and caveats: Whilst most TCR sequences proved rare, a subset of public TCRs occurred across many donors. Analyzed later, association rates of TCRs varied across HLA loci, with DRB1 most and HLA-C fewest.

Germline CDR1 SNHLY, CDR2 FYNNEI. V shed 6 bases and J 5 bases; nucleotides not matched to a gene: 9. This CDR3 has 14 amino acids. In the PCR, 60 Vbeta and 13 Jbeta primers were used. The table came from immunoSEQ multiplex PCR; TCRdb's copy has only in-frame clones and leaves some out. This table has some 120,000 clones, about 81% appearing once. This clone was detected only once. Its antigen is currently unknown. The chain couples TRBV2 to TRBJ2-5, with 7 nucleotides matching TRBD2. This clonotype was sampled from a woman aged 25 to 39 in good health and CMV-seronegative. The sequenced material came from PBMCs. CDR3 coding DNA: TGTGCCAGCAGCGCACTTGCGGGAGTGGAGACCCAGTACTTC. The encoded protein is CASSALAGVETQYF.